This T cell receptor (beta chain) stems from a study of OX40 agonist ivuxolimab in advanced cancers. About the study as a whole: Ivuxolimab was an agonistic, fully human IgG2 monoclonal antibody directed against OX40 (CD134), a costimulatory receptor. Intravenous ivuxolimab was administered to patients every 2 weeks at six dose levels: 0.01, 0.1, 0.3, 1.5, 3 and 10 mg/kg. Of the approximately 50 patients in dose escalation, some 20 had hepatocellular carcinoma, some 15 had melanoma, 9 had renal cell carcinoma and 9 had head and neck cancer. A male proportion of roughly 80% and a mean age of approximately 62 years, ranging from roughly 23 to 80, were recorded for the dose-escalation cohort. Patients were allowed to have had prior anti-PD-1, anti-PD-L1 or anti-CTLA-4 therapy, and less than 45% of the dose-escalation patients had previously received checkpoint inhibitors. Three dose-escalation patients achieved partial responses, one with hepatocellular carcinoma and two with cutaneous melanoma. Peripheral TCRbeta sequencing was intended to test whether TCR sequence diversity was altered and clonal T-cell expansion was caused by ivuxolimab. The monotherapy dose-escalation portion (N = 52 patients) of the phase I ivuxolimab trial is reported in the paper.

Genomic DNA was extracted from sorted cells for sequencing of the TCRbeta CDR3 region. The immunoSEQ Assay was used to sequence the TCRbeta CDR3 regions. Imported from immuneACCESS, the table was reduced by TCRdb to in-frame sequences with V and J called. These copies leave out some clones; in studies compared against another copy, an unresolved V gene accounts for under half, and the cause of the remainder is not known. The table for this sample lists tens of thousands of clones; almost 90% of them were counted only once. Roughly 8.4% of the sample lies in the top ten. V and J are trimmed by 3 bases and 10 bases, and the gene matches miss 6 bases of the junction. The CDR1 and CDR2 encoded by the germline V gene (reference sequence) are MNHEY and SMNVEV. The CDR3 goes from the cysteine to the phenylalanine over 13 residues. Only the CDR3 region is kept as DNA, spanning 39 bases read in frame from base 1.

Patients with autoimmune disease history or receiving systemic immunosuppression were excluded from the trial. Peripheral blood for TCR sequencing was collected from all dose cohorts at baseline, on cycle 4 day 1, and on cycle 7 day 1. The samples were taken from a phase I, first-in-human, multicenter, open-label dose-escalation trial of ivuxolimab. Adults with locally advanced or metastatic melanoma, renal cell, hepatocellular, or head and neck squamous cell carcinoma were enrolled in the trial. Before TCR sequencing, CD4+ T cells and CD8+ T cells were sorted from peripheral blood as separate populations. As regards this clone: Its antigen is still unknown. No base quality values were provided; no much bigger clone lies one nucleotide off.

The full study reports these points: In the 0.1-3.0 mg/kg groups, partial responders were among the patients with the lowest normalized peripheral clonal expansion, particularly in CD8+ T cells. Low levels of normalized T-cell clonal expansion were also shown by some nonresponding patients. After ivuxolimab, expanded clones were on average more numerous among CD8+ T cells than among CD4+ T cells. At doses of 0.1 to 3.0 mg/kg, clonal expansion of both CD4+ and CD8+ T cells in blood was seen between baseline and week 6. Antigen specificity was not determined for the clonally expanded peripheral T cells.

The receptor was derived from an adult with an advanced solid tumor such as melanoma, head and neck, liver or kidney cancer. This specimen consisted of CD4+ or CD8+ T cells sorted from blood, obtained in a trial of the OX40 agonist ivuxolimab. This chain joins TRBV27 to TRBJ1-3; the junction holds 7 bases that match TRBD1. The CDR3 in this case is CASSFGRGRTIYF. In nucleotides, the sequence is TGTGCCAGCAGTTTTGGTAGGGGGCGAACCATATATTTT.